This T cell receptor beta chain was identified in a study of regulatory T cells in long-lasting Graves disease. Combining iRepertoire HTBI primers with Arm-PCR of CDR3 regions, the authors built TCR beta libraries. TCRdb re-called the multiplex PCR reads through MiXCR, storing one row per CDR3 protein. This sample carries a few hundred thousand distinct CDR3 sequences, about a sixth of them seen once, and the ten largest clones take 25% to 30%. Time point meaning: newly diagnosed GD, antithyroid drugs for less than 3 months. The TCR library used RNA extracted from PBMCs. This clonotype was picked up a small number of times. The trim removed 10 bases at V and 2 bases at J, leaving 8 bases unmatched. CDR1 and CDR2 (germline): LNHDA, SQIVND (reference sequence). CDR3 size: 13 residues. This sample was also put to use in a study of T cells in Graves' hyperthyroidism and ophthalmopathy.

The receptor's source is a man aged 40-55 years with Graves disease. The sample was peripheral blood mononuclear cells (PBMCs), taken at new diagnosis, from a patient treated with antithyroid drugs. The chain employs TRBV19 and TRBJ2-7; TRBD1 aligns across 7 bases. This CDR3 is CATGTGTAYEQYF. The CDR3 DNA reads as TGTGCCACCGGAACTGGGACAGCCTACGAGCAGTACTTC.